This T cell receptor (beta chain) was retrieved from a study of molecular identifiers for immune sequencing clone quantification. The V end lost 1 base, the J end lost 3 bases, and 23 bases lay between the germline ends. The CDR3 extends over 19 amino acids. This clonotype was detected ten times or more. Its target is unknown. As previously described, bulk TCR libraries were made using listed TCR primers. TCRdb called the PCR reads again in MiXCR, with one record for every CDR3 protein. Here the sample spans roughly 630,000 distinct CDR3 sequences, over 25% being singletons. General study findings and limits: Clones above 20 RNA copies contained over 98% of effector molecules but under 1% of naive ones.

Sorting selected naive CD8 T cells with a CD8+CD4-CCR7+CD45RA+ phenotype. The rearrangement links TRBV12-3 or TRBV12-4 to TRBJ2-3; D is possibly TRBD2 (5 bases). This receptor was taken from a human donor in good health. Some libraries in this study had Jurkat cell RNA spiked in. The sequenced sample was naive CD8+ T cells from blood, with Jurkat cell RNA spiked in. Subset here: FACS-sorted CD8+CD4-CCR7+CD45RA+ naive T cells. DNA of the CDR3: TGTGCCAGCAGTTTAGATAGGTCGCAGGACGGGATTAGGACAGATACGCAGTATTTT. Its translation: CASSLDRSQDGIRTDTQYF.